The 18 T cell receptor beta chains presented below share a single source sample, sequenced in a study of radiotherapy plus CTLA-4 blockade in lung cancer. Using immunoSEQ multiplex PCR, the repertoire was profiled, and TCRdb retains in-frame clones only, with some absent. The data show more than 95,000 clones, with 65% to 85% seen just once and 2.8% held by the top ten. The source was peripheral blood, collected from a patient treated with radiotherapy plus ipilimumab. The source is a human donor with non-small cell lung cancer who had a partial response to radiotherapy plus ipilimumab. Some clones in this sample may be carry-over from other donors' samples.

This clone was recorded a few times. This same CDR3 is encoded by further DNA sequences in the sample. The V gene is TRBV9, the J gene TRBJ2-3; possibly TRBD2 for D (5 bases). The CDR3 sequence is 13 residues long. Trimming stripped 2 bases from V and 4 bases from J, with 8 bases between. The germline V gene encodes CDR1 SGDLS and CDR2 YYNGEE. The CDR3 loop reads CASSVGGPDTQYF. The CDR3 region has the DNA TGTGCCAGCAGCGTCGGAGGACCAGATACGCAGTATTTT.

The rearrangement uses TRBV11-3 and TRBJ2-5; a weak D match, TRBD1 (5 bases). The J call may be incorrect, as the DNA end agrees better with TRBJ2-7. Germline-derived CDR1 and CDR2 are SGHNT and YENEEA. This CDR3 region has 15 residues. The CDR3: CASSFSQGFSYEQYF. DNA for the CDR3: TGTGCCAGCAGCTTTTCCCAGGGCTTCTCCTACGAGCAGTACTTC.

The chain employs TRBV10-1 and TRBJ2-1; D possibly corresponds to TRBD1 (5 bases). V was shortened by 3 bases and J by 6 bases, with 15 bases between the two germline ends. CDR1 and CDR2 from the germline V gene are WNHNN and SYGVQD (reference sequence). This CDR3 comprises 15 residues. The CDR3 region has the DNA TGCGCCAGCAGTGACAGGGTACGATCGGGCAATGAGCAGTTCTTC. It encodes CASSDRVRSGNEQFF.

This chain connects TRBV15 to TRBJ2-5; 12 nucleotides line up with TRBD2. The CDR3 covers 16 residues. After removal of 0 bases from V and 3 bases from J, the junction contained 2 bases not matched to a gene. Per the germline V gene, CDR1 is LNHNV and CDR2 is YYDKDF (reference sequence). The CDR3: CATSRDRTSGKETQYF. CDR3 nucleotide sequence: TGTGCCACCAGCAGAGATAGGACTAGCGGGAAAGAGACCCAGTACTTC.

On this clone: At one end the junction does not follow the germline gene, possibly because of a read error. The rearrangement uses TRBV30 and TRBJ2-2; 7 bases fit TRBD2. Per germline, CDR1 GTSNPN and CDR2 SVGIG (reference sequence). The CDR3 runs to 15 residues. The CDR3 here is CAWSEGGSPTEELFF. The CDR3 DNA follows: TGTGCCTGGAGTGAAGGCGGGAGCCCCACCGAGGAGCTGTTTTTT.

The chain combines TRBV5-6 with TRBJ2-3, with 7 bases lining up with TRBD2. The junction had 11 bases not matched to a gene; V was cut back by 4 bases and J by 3 bases. The CDR3 has 16 amino acids. The V gene's germline CDR1 is SGHDT and CDR2 YYEEEE. The CDR3 region has the DNA TGTGCCAGCAGCACTCGGGGGGTTCGGGATACAGATACGCAGTATTTT. Protein: CASSTRGVRDTDTQYF.

The rearrangement joins TRBV6-6 to TRBJ2-7; D might be TRBD2 (6 bases). The V gene lost 6 bases and the J gene lost 0 bases, with 18 bases spanning the gap. Per the germline V gene, CDR1 is MNHNY and CDR2 is SVGAGI (reference sequence). CDR3 length: 16 residues. CDR3: CASRGVGSQISYEQYF. For the CDR3, the DNA is TGTGCCAGCAGGGGGGTCGGGAGTCAGATCTCCTACGAGCAGTACTTC.

The chain recombines TRBV6-1 with TRBJ2-5; a possible D gene is TRBD2 (6 bases). The CDR3 is made up of 14 amino acids. The V and J ends lost 1 base and 4 bases respectively, with 10 bases between them. Germline CDR1 is MNHNS and CDR2 is SASEGT. DNA of the CDR3: TGTGCCAGCAGTGAAGTGGGAGGACGAGAGACCCAGTACTTC. It yields the protein CASSEVGGRETQYF.

This chain joins TRBV28 and TRBJ2-5; a possible D gene is TRBD2 (6 bases). Germline lookup yields CDR1 MDHEN and CDR2 SYDVKM. This CDR3 contains 18 residues. Trimming stripped 5 bases from V and 4 bases from J, with 26 bases between. The CDR3 protein is CASSPGYGGKGERETQYF. As DNA, the CDR3 is TGTGCCAGCAGTCCCGGGTATGGGGGGAAAGGAGAGCGAGAGACCCAGTACTTC.

The chain employs TRBV5-1 and TRBJ2-5; 10 positions agree with TRBD2. CDR3 length equals 16 residues. CDR1 and CDR2 (germline): SGHRS, YFSETQ. V lost 2 bases, J lost 2 bases, and 6 bases stayed unmatched. Here the CDR3 DNA reads TGCGCCAGCAGCTTCTGGGGACTAGCGAAACAAGAGACCCAGTACTTC. It codes for CASSFWGLAKQETQYF.

The J gene is TRBJ2-1, the V gene TRBV2, with TRBD1 identical over 7 bases. Germline CDR1 SNHLY, CDR2 FYNNEI. The CDR3 consists of 15 residues. V was pared by 11 bases and J by 5 bases, with 15 bases of the junction left unmatched. CDR3 nucleotides: TGTGCCGGCAAACAGGGGTGGGGGACGGACAATGAGCAGTTCTTC. Its protein is CAGKQGWGTDNEQFF.

The J gene is TRBJ2-3, the V gene TRBV29-1, with TRBD2 matching over 8 bases. This CDR3 contains 16 residues. J was trimmed by 0 bases and V by 1 base; bases with no gene match: 6. The V gene's germline CDR1 is SQVTM and CDR2 ANQGSEA. The CDR3 protein is CSVEGLGGGSTDTQYF. DNA for the CDR3: TGCAGCGTTGAAGGGCTCGGGGGGGGGAGCACAGATACGCAGTATTTT.

J is TRBJ2-1 and V is TRBV4-1, with TRBD2 matching over 12 bases. CDR1 MGHRA and CDR2 YSYEKL come from the germline V gene. Losses at the gene ends were 10 bases for V and 9 bases for J; bases not matched to a gene: 16. The CDR3 runs to 16 residues. The CDR3 nucleotides are TGCGCCACAAAATCTAGTCGACTAGCGGGAGTCGCTGAGCAGTTCTTC. Translated, it gives CATKSSRLAGVAEQFF.

There are a few counts of this clone. The chain combines TRBV2 with TRBJ2-5; TRBD2 matches at 9 bases. Trimming cost V 6 bases and J 2 bases; bases outside gene matches: 4. CDR3 length: 14 residues. Per the germline V gene, CDR1 is SNHLY and CDR2 is FYNNEI. Here the CDR3 DNA reads TGTGCCAGCAGGGGCGGGGGGGCACAAGAGACCCAGTACTTC. Its protein is CASRGGGAQETQYF.

This chain joins TRBV19 and TRBJ2-1, with 8 bases identical to TRBD2. Per germline, CDR1 LNHDA and CDR2 SQIVND (reference sequence). CDR3 length: 17 amino acids. V was clipped by 5 bases and J by 4 bases; unmatched bases: 13. As DNA, the CDR3 is TGTGCCAGTAGTGTCACAAGGACAGCTAGCGGGTACAATGAGCAGTTCTTC. Its translation is CASSVTRTASGYNEQFF. Variable domain in full (rest from reference TRBV19 and TRBJ2-1): DGGITQSPKYLFRKEGQNVTLSCEQNLNHDAMYWYRQDPGQGLRLIYYSQIVNDFQKGDIAEGYSVSREKKESFPLTVTSAQKNPTAFYLCASSVTRTASGYNEQFFGPGTRLTVL.

This chain connects TRBV19 to TRBJ1-2; a weak D match, TRBD1 (5 bases). Germline assignment: CDR1 LNHDA and CDR2 SQIVND (reference sequence). The CDR3 totals 14 residues. The V and J ends lost 7 bases and 3 bases respectively, with 15 bases between them. The CDR3 DNA sequence: TGTGCCAGTAACACCGCCGGCAGGGACTATGGCTACACCTTC. It yields the protein CASNTAGRDYGYTF.

V usage is TRBV5-1 and J usage is TRBJ2-7; the match to TRBD1 covers 7 bases. Per germline, CDR1 SGHRS and CDR2 YFSETQ. The length of the CDR3 is 17 residues. Germline trimming cut 4 bases from V and 6 bases from J; bases unmatched to any gene: 19. CDR3 sequence reads: CASSPGSIRQGAAEQYF. The DNA of the CDR3 is TGCGCCAGCAGCCCCGGGTCCATTAGACAGGGAGCTGCCGAGCAGTACTTC.

The rearrangement joins TRBV19 to TRBJ2-1, with D tentatively TRBD2 (5 bases). Germline V gene sequence: CDR1 LNHDA, CDR2 SQIVND (reference sequence). Trimming stripped 2 bases from V and 7 bases from J, with 15 bases between. This CDR3 contains 15 residues. CDR3 in amino acids: CASSIPRLSGNEQFF. CDR3 in DNA: TGTGCCAGTAGTATACCCCGGCTTTCGGGGAATGAGCAGTTCTTC. The full variable domain, completed using reference TRBV19 and TRBJ2-1, is DGGITQSPKYLFRKEGQNVTLSCEQNLNHDAMYWYRQDPGQGLRLIYYSQIVNDFQKGDIAEGYSVSREKKESFPLTVTSAQKNPTAFYLCASSIPRLSGNEQFFGPGTRLTVL.